What follows are 3 T cell receptor beta chains derived from one specimen sequenced in a study of shared clonotypes between healthy human individuals. Clones were read by immunoSEQ multiplex PCR, and TCRdb kept only the in-frame ones, dropping some. The sample holds approximately 600,000 clones; 85% to 95% are singletons and the top ten take over 0.09%. CD45RO negativity and positive selection for CCR7 defined naive CD8 cells, a population that excluded terminally differentiated effector memory CD45RA+ cells. The sequencing sample was made of naive CD8+ T cells sorted from blood. These receptors all stem from a woman younger than 45 in good health.

This chain uses TRBV18 with TRBJ2-7; 7 positions match TRBD2. Germline CDR1 reads KGHSH; CDR2 reads LQKENI. Losses at the gene ends were 3 bases for V and 7 bases for J; bases not matched to a gene: 12. This CDR3 comprises 15 residues. This CDR3 reads CASSPTLADIWEQYF. CDR3 in DNA: TGTGCCAGCTCACCTACGCTAGCGGACATCTGGGAGCAGTACTTC.

For this clone: Other DNA sequences in this specimen translate into the identical CDR3. V usage is TRBV13 and J usage is TRBJ2-7, with 8 bases identical to TRBD1. In germline, CDR1 is PRHDT, CDR2 FYEKMQ (reference sequence). Trimming removed 5 bases from V and 2 bases from J; junction bases left unmatched: 5. The CDR3 consists of 14 residues. CDR3: CASSLGQGAYEQYF. The CDR3 DNA is TGTGCCAGCAGCCTCGGACAGGGTGCCTACGAGCAGTACTTC.

This clone has a single count. The chain recombines TRBV2 with TRBJ2-1, with a weak D call TRBD1 (5 bases). V lost 10 bases to trimming and J lost 3 bases, with 16 bases between them. The germline gives CDR1 SNHLY, CDR2 FYNNEI. This CDR3 spans 14 amino acids. The CDR3 DNA reads TGTGCCATCACCCTCTCAACAGGCTACAATGAGCAGTTCTTC. Translating it yields CAITLSTGYNEQFF.